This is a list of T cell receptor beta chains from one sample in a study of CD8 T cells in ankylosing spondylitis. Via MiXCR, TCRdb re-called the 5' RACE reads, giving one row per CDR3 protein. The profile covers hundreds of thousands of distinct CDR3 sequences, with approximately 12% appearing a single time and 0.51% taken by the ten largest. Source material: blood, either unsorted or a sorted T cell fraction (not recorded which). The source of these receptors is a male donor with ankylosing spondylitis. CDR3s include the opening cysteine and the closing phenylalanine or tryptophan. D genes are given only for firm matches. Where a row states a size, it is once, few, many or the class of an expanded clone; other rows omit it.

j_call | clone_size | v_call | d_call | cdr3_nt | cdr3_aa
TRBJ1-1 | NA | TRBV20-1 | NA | TGCAGTGCTAGAGATTGGAGGGTGGTCACTGAAGCTTTCTTT | CSARDWRVVTEAFF
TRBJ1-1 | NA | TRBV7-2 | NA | TGTGCCAGCAGCCTCCACCGGACAGCCCTTGAAGCTTTCTTT | CASSLHRTALEAFF
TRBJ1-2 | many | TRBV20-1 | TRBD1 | TGCAGTGCCCCCACGACAGGGCGGTACGGCTACACCTTC | CSAPTTGRYGYTF
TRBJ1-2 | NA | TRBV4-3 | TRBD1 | TGCGCCAGCAGCCAAGATCTAGTGGGGACAGGGGCCTATGGCTACACCTTC | CASSQDLVGTGAYGYTF
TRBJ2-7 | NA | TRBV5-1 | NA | TGCGCCAGCAGCTTGGTACTCGGTGGCAGTTCCGAGCAGTACTTC | CASSLVLGGSSEQYF
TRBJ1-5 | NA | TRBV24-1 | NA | TGTGCCACCAGTGAGTCGGGACAAGGGGCCATTGGTCGTCAGCCCCAGCATTTT | CATSESGQGAIGRQPQHF
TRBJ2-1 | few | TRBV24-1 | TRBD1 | TGTGCCACCAGTGATTCTGACAGGGGCGTCAACAATGAGCAGTTCTTC | CATSDSDRGVNNEQFF
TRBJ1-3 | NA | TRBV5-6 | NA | TGTGCCAGCAGCCCCGGTCCCGAGGCTGGAAACACCATATATTTT | CASSPGPEAGNTIYF
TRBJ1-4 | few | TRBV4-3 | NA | TGCGCCAGCAGCCCCGACGGATGGGGCGAAGCTAATGAAAAACTGTTTTTT | CASSPDGWGEANEKLFF
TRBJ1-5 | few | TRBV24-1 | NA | TGTGCCACCAGTGATCCGACAGAAAGCAATCAGCCCCAGCATTTT | CATSDPTESNQPQHF
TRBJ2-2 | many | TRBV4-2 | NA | TGTGCCAGCAGCCAAGAACAGGGACTAAACACCGGGGAGCTGTTTTTT | CASSQEQGLNTGELFF
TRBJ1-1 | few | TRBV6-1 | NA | TGTGCCAGCAGGGTCTCCTCCTTTGGGAACACTGAAGCTTTCTTT | CASRVSSFGNTEAFF
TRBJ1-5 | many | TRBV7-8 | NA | TGTGCCAGCAGCCCCGGCAGTTGGAATCAGCCCCAGCATTTT | CASSPGSWNQPQHF
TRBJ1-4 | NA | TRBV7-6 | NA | TGTGCCAGCAGCGACCGGGGGTTTAGTGAAAAACTGTTTTTT | CASSDRGFSEKLFF
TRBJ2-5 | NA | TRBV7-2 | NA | TGTGCCAGCAGCTTAGAGGGAGCTGGTACATGGACCCAGTACTTC | CASSLEGAGTWTQYF
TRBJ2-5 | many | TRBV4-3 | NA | TGCGCCAGCAGCCAAGGACTAGAACAAGAGACCCAGTACTTC | CASSQGLEQETQYF
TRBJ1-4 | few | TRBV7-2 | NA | TGTGCCAGCAGCTTAAGATTATCCGGGACAAATGAAAAACTGTTTTTT | CASSLRLSGTNEKLFF
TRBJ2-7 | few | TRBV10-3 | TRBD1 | TGTGCCATCAGTGATACAACAGGGGCATTCAACGAGCAGTACTTC | CAISDTTGAFNEQYF
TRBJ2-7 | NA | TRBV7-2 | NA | TGTGCCAGCAAGTCAGCAGGGGGGGGCGAGCAGTACTTC | CASKSAGGGEQYF
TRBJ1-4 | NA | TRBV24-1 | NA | TGTGCCACCCCACATAGAGCAACTAATGAAAAACTGTTTTTT | CATPHRATNEKLFF
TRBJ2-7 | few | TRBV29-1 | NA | TGCAGCGGCCAAGGGCACTCCTACGAGCAGTACTTC | CSGQGHSYEQYF
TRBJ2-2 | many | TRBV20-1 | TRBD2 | TGCAGTGCTAAGGGACTAGCGGGGAACACCGGGGAGCTGTTTTTT | CSAKGLAGNTGELFF
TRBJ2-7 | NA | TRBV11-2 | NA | TGTGCCAGCAGCTACCCCCGGGCAGGGTCCTCCTACGAGCAGTACTTC | CASSYPRAGSSYEQYF
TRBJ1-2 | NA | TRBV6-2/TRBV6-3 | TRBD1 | TGTGCCACCTCGGACAGGGGATCTTCCGGCTACACCTTC | CATSDRGSSGYTF
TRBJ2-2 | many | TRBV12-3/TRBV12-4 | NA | TGTGCCAGCAGTTTTGCAAGGGGAGGCACCGGGGAGCTGTTTTTT | CASSFARGGTGELFF
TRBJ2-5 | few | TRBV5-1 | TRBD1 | TGCGCCAGCAGCACAGGGGAACCGGAGCAAGAGACCCAGTACTTC | CASSTGEPEQETQYF
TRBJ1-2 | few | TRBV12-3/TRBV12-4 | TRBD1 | TGTGCCAGCAGTTTTATGGGACAGGGGAGGTATGGCTACACCTTC | CASSFMGQGRYGYTF
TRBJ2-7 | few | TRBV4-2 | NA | TGTGCCAGCAGCCAAGGACTTGCCTCGAGGATTACCGAGCAGTACTTC | CASSQGLASRITEQYF
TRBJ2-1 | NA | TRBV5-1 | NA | TGCGCCAGCAGCGTGGAACAACTAAGGGAGCAGTTCTTC | CASSVEQLREQFF
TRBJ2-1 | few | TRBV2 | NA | TGTGCCAGCGGAGCCATACCCCACAATGAGCAGTTCTTC | CASGAIPHNEQFF
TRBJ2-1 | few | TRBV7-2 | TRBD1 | TGTGCCAGCAGCCGACAGGGGAATACCTACAATGAGCAGTTCTTC | CASSRQGNTYNEQFF
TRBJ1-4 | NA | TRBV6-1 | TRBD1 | TGTGCCAGCCGCGGGACAGGGATGGAAAAACTGTTTTTT | CASRGTGMEKLFF
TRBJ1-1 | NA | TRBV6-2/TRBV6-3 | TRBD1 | TGTGCCAGCAGTTACGGACAGGGATTCGGGGTGTCTGCTTTCTTT | CASSYGQGFGVSAFF
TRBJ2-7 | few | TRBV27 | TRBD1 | TGTGCCAGCAGCACCGGGACAGACCCTTACGAGCAGTACTTC | CASSTGTDPYEQYF
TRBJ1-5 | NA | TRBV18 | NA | TGTGCCAGCTCACCAAATCGCGGTGTAGATCAGCCCCAGCATTTT | CASSPNRGVDQPQHF
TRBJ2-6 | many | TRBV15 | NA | TGTGCCACCAGCAGTGCTATTTGGAGCTCTGGGGCCAACGTCCTGACTTTC | CATSSAIWSSGANVLTF
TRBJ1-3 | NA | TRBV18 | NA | TGTGCCAGCTCACCGAACCCCGGGGGAAACACCATATATTTT | CASSPNPGGNTIYF
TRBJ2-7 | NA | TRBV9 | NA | TGTGCCAGCAGCGTAGCCCCCGGTCGGGAGCAGTACTTC | CASSVAPGREQYF
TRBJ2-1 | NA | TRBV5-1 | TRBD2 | TGCGCCAGCATCTCAGGTAGCGGGAGCTACAATGAGCAGTTCTTC | CASISGSGSYNEQFF
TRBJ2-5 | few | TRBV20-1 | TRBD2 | TGCAGTGTCTTCGGCGGGGGGTCGGGGGAGACCCAGTACTTC | CSVFGGGSGETQYF
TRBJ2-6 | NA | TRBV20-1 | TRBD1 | TGCAGTGCTGAAAACAGGGGAGCCAACGTCCTGACTTTC | CSAENRGANVLTF
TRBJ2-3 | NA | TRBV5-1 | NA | TGCGCCAGCAGCTCCACGGAGGGGACAGATACGCAGTATTTT | CASSSTEGTDTQYF
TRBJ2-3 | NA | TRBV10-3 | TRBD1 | TGTGCCATCAGGGACAGGGGGCTAACAGATACGCAGTATTTT | CAIRDRGLTDTQYF
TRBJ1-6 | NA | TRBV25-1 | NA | TGTGCCAGCAGTGATTATCGGGGTTCCTATAATTCACCCCTCCACTTT | CASSDYRGSYNSPLHF
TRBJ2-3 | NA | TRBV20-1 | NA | TGCAGTGCTGCCCGGGACATAAGTTTCACAGATACGCAGTATTTT | CSAARDISFTDTQYF
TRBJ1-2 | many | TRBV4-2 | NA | TGTGCCAGCAGCCAAGAAGGGAATTCTCCTGGCTACACCTTC | CASSQEGNSPGYTF